The next 32 T cell receptor beta chains were all read from a single sample in a study of T cell changes during pregnancy in multiple sclerosis. Sequenced by immunoSEQ multiplex PCR; TCRdb stores in-frame clones only, minus some. The sample consists of 50,000 to 65,000 clones, around 96% of them appearing once. Sequencing was performed on CD8+ T cells from peripheral blood mononuclear cells, taken after pregnancy. These receptors were obtained from a female donor with multiple sclerosis, enrolled in a pregnancy study.

The CDR3 DNA reads as TGTGCCACCAGCAGAGAAGGCGGGAGTGGTGATACGCAGTATTTT. This encodes CATSREGGSGDTQYF. J is TRBJ2-3 and V is TRBV15; TRBD2 aligns across 7 bases. This CDR3 is 15 amino acids long. Trimming removed 0 bases from V and 6 bases from J; junction bases left unmatched: 6. Germline V gene lookup returns CDR1 LNHNV and CDR2 YYDKDF (reference sequence). Variable domain in full (rest from reference TRBV15 and TRBJ2-3): DAMVIQNPRYQVTQFGKPVTLSCSQTLNHNVMYWYQQKSSQAPKLLFHYYDKDFNNEADTPDNFQSRRPNTSFCFLDIRSPGLGDTAMYLCATSREGGSGDTQYFGPGTRLTVL.

This chain uses TRBV4-3 with TRBJ2-1, with 7 nucleotides matching TRBD2. This CDR3 spans 16 amino acids. The J segment lost 5 bases and the V segment lost 0 bases, leaving 7 bases of the junction unmatched. Germline CDR1 and CDR2: LGHNA and YSLEER. The CDR3 sequence: CASSQDGGRVHNEQFF. CDR3 coding DNA: TGCGCCAGCAGCCAAGATGGGGGGAGGGTCCACAATGAGCAGTTCTTC.

This sequence joins TRBV19 and TRBJ1-1, with TRBD1 identical over 7 bases. The germline CDR1 and CDR2 sequences are LNHDA and SQIVND (reference sequence). This CDR3 has 13 residues. The V gene end was trimmed by 7 bases and the J gene end by 3 bases; junction bases not matched to a gene: 5. In DNA form, the CDR3 reads TGTGCCAGTACCACGACAGGGTACACTGAAGCTTTCTTT. Residues: CASTTTGYTEAFF.

The rearrangement joins TRBV4-1 to TRBJ1-1; D gene unclear. CDR1 MGHRA and CDR2 YSYEKL come from the germline V gene. The CDR3 extends over 15 amino acids. The ends were cut back, 8 bases at V and 2 bases at J, with 18 bases in the middle. Written as DNA, the CDR3 is TGCGCCAGCTCCCCGTTTGGTGCGGGTAACACTGAAGCTTTCTTT. As protein: CASSPFGAGNTEAFF.

The chain has TRBV6-1 and TRBJ1-5; 7 bases agree with TRBD1. The length of the CDR3 is 15 residues. Germline V gives CDR1 MNHNS, CDR2 SASEGT. V was clipped by 6 bases and J by 3 bases; unmatched bases: 8. The CDR3 nucleotides are TGTGCCAGCAGGGCTTATAAGGGGGCCAATCAGCCCCAGCATTTT. Encoded protein: CASRAYKGANQPQHF.

J is TRBJ2-7 and V is TRBV2, with D uncertain. The V end lost 6 bases, the J end lost 6 bases, and 9 bases lay between the germline ends. Germline V gene data show CDR1 as SNHLY and CDR2 as FYNNEI. The CDR3 is made up of 11 amino acids. CDR3 in amino acids: CASRGPGEQYF. The CDR3 DNA is TGTGCCAGCAGGGGTCCAGGCGAGCAGTACTTC.

This rearrangement joins TRBV5-6 to TRBJ1-2; D is uncertain. V lost 4 bases to trimming and J lost 4 bases, with 17 bases between them. The germline CDR1 and CDR2 sequences are SGHDT and YYEEEE. This CDR3 comprises 15 residues. CDR3 residues: CASSPTREGVYGYTF. In nucleotides, the CDR3 is TGTGCCAGCAGCCCCACGCGGGAGGGCGTCTATGGCTACACCTTC. Complete variable domain (other parts from reference TRBV5-6 and TRBJ1-2): DAGVTQSPTHLIKTRGQQVTLRCSPKSGHDTVSWYQQALGQGPQFIFQYYEEEERQRGNFPDRFSGHQFPNYSSELNVNALLLGDSALYLCASSPTREGVYGYTFGSGTRLTVV.

The V and J genes are TRBV27 and TRBJ2-2; 8 bases are a match to TRBD2. Losses at the gene ends were 6 bases for V and 5 bases for J; bases not matched to a gene: 11. CDR1 is MNHEY, CDR2 SMNVEV, per germline (reference sequence). CDR3 length: 16 amino acids. As DNA, the CDR3 is TGTGCCAGCAGCACGACAGCGGGGGTGGGGACCGGGGAGCTGTTTTTT. Protein: CASSTTAGVGTGELFF.

The chain couples TRBV27 to TRBJ2-4; 10 bases are shared with TRBD1. CDR3 length equals 19 residues. Trimming removed 6 bases from V and 0 bases from J; junction bases left unmatched: 14. CDR1 is MNHEY, CDR2 SMNVEV, per germline (reference sequence). The CDR3 reads CASSEQGTGALLAKNIQYF. The CDR3 nucleotides are TGTGCCAGCAGCGAACAGGGGACAGGGGCCCTGCTAGCCAAAAACATTCAGTACTTC.

The sample holds one count of this clone. The chain couples TRBV7-9 to TRBJ1-5; a weak D match, TRBD1 (5 bases). Trimming left V 5 bases short and J 5 bases short, with 16 bases between. CDR3 length equals 15 residues. From germline, CDR1 is SEHNR and CDR2 FQNEAQ (reference sequence). The CDR3 loop reads CASSPRGGGDQPQHF. The CDR3 nucleotides read TGTGCCAGCAGCCCCCGGGGGGGTGGCGATCAGCCCCAGCATTTT.

The rearrangement uses TRBV6-5 and TRBJ1-1; tentatively, D is TRBD1 (6 bases). V lost 2 bases and J 1 base, leaving 14 bases between the germline ends. The CDR3 contains 16 residues. Germline V gives CDR1 MNHEY, CDR2 SVGAGI. This CDR3 is CASSYASWGPNTEAFF. Here the CDR3 DNA reads TGTGCCAGCAGTTACGCCAGTTGGGGGCCGAACACTGAAGCTTTCTTT.

This clone was seen a single time. J is TRBJ2-2 and V is TRBV2, with D hard to call. V was pared by 3 bases and J by 4 bases, with 12 bases between. CDR3 length: 15 amino acids. Germline V gives CDR1 SNHLY, CDR2 FYNNEI. CDR3 DNA: TGTGCCAGCAGTGATTTTCCCCTCGGCACCGGGGAGCTGTTTTTT. It encodes CASSDFPLGTGELFF.

This clone was seen just once. The chain links TRBV27 to TRBJ1-1; possible D gene TRBD1, 5 bases. The CDR3 spans 14 residues. Germline CDR1 and CDR2: MNHEY and SMNVEV (reference sequence). The V end lost 6 bases, the J end lost 1 base, and 12 bases lay between the germline ends. In DNA, the CDR3 is TGTGCCAGCAGCCCTACAGGACCGAACACTGAAGCTTTCTTT. Translating gives CASSPTGPNTEAFF.

In this sample, this clone turned up once. This CDR3 reads CASSGKSGDYNEQFF. In DNA, the CDR3 is TGCGCCAGCAGCGGAAAAAGCGGGGATTACAATGAGCAGTTCTTC. The chain employs TRBV5-1 and TRBJ2-1; TRBD2 agrees at 7 bases. CDR1 and CDR2 (germline): SGHRS, YFSETQ. J was trimmed by 4 bases and V by 4 bases; bases with no gene match: 8. The CDR3 covers 15 residues.

The V call is TRBV27, the J call TRBJ2-7; D may be TRBD2 (6 bases). The germline V gene encodes CDR1 MNHEY and CDR2 SMNVEV (reference sequence). V dropped 3 bases and J dropped 3 bases, with 12 bases sitting between them. The length of the CDR3 is 14 residues. In DNA form, the CDR3 reads TGTGCCAGCAGTTTTGGAGGGGCGGTCTACGAGCAGTACTTC. This gives the protein CASSFGGAVYEQYF.

V gene TRBV28 combines with J gene TRBJ2-1, with D hard to call. From germline, CDR1 is MDHEN and CDR2 SYDVKM. V was clipped by 2 bases and J by 8 bases, with 7 bases between them. The CDR3 is made up of 12 amino acids. CDR3 sequence reads: CASSLTLDEQFF. DNA of the CDR3: TGTGCCAGCAGTTTAACTTTGGATGAGCAGTTCTTC.

The CDR3 reads CASTSGAGNEQFF. The DNA of the CDR3 is TGTGCCAGTACTAGCGGGGCGGGGAATGAGCAGTTCTTC. This sequence joins TRBV6-5 and TRBJ2-1, with TRBD2 matching over 10 bases. J gave up 7 bases and V 9 bases, and 6 bases lay outside the gene matches. Germline V CDR1 and CDR2: MNHEY, SVGAGI. CDR3 length: 13 residues.

V usage is TRBV6-5 and J usage is TRBJ1-1; D is possibly TRBD1 (5 bases). Trimming took 6 bases from V and 4 from J, leaving 9 bases between them. Looked up from germline, CDR1 is MNHEY and CDR2 is SVGAGI. The CDR3 has 12 amino acids. Written as DNA, the CDR3 is TGTGCCAGCAGCCGGGACTTCACTGAAGCTTTCTTT. Translating it yields CASSRDFTEAFF.

The chain couples TRBV19 to TRBJ2-7; D is perhaps TRBD2 (6 bases). The germline CDR1 and CDR2 sequences are LNHDA and SQIVND (reference sequence). CDR3 length: 12 residues. V lost 4 bases and J 3 bases, leaving 7 bases between the germline ends. CDR3 sequence reads: CASSNSGYEQYF. The CDR3 DNA is TGTGCCAGTAGTAATAGCGGCTACGAGCAGTACTTC.

The chain recombines TRBV5-1 with TRBJ2-5; 7 bases are shared with TRBD1. Matching the DNA end better, TRBJ2-7 makes the J call doubtful. Germline V gene data show CDR1 as SGHRS and CDR2 as YFSETQ. This CDR3 has 14 residues. The CDR3 coding sequence is TGCGCCAGCAGCTTGGGACAGGGAATTCACGAGCAGTACTTC. Protein sequence: CASSLGQGIHEQYF.

The V gene is TRBV7-9, the J gene TRBJ2-4, with 10 bases aligning to TRBD2. Germline V gene sequence: CDR1 SEHNR, CDR2 FQNEAQ (reference sequence). The CDR3 has 19 amino acids. The V and J ends lost 4 bases and 1 base, in that order; junction bases with no gene match: 13. The CDR3 bases are TGTGCCAGCAGCTGGCCGAGGGTAGCGGGAGGTATGGCCAAAAACATTCAGTACTTC. Its translation is CASSWPRVAGGMAKNIQYF.

The chain is built from TRBV7-8 and TRBJ2-7; 7 bases fit TRBD1. The junction had 4 bases not matched to a gene; V was cut back by 5 bases and J by 3 bases. CDR1 and CDR2 (germline): SGHVS, FQNEAQ. This CDR3 has 13 residues. CDR3 nucleotide sequence: TGTGCCAGCAGCCCTACAGGGGACTACGAGCAGTACTTC. Its protein is CASSPTGDYEQYF.

This clone was detected once. The genes are TRBV6-6 and TRBJ1-2; D is ambiguous. Germline values: CDR1 MNHNY, CDR2 SVGAGI (reference sequence). Deletions cut 5 bases from V and 8 bases from J, with 9 bases between. This CDR3 is built from 11 residues. The CDR3 nucleotides read TGTGCCAGCAGTGACATTCGGGGCTACACCTTC. Its translation: CASSDIRGYTF.

The rearrangement links TRBV19 to TRBJ1-5; 7 bases are a match to TRBD1. CDR1 is LNHDA, CDR2 SQIVND, per germline (reference sequence). J lost 1 base, V lost 2 bases, and 5 bases had no gene match. The CDR3 covers 16 residues. The CDR3 is CASSILPTGSNQPQHF. CDR3 nucleotides: TGTGCCAGTAGTATACTCCCGACAGGGAGCAATCAGCCCCAGCATTTT.

This clone was observed a few times. The chain employs TRBV28 and TRBJ2-1, with D perhaps matching TRBD2 (5 bases). The germline V and J ends were trimmed by 8 bases and 5 bases, with 10 bases remaining between them. This CDR3 is 12 amino acids long. Germline V lookup: CDR1 MDHEN, CDR2 SYDVKM. DNA for the CDR3: TGTGCCAGCGGGAGCCTCCACAATGAGCAGTTCTTC. Translating gives CASGSLHNEQFF. Full variable domain (missing parts from reference TRBV28 and TRBJ2-1): DVKVTQSSRYLVKRTGEKVFLECVQDMDHENMFWYRQDPGLGLRLIYFSYDVKMKEKGDIPEGYSVSREKKERFSLILESASTNQTSMYLCASGSLHNEQFFGPGTRLTVL.

V is TRBV7-9 and J is TRBJ2-3; 9 nucleotides agree with TRBD2. The CDR3 has 14 residues. With 4 bases clipped from V and 5 bases from J, the junction kept 4 bases outside the gene matches. Germline CDR1 reads SEHNR; CDR2 reads FQNEAQ (reference sequence). CDR3 protein: CASSYKREVDTQYF. As DNA, the CDR3 is TGTGCCAGCAGCTATAAGCGGGAGGTAGATACGCAGTATTTT.

The rearrangement joins TRBV6-5 to TRBJ2-7, with TRBD1 as a possible D gene (5 bases). The CDR3 totals 12 residues. Between the trimmed V and J ends, which lost 5 bases and 7 bases, there was a span of 12 bases. CDR1 MNHEY and CDR2 SVGAGI come from the germline V gene. CDR3 bases: TGTGCCAGCAGTGATGGAAGGGGAGAGCAGTACTTC. Translated, it gives CASSDGRGEQYF.

The chain has TRBV7-3 and TRBJ2-1; tentatively, D is TRBD2 (6 bases). V was pared by 2 bases and J by 0 bases, with 11 bases between. The CDR3 is made up of 16 amino acids. Germline CDR1 and CDR2: SGHTA and FQGTGA. In DNA form, the CDR3 reads TGTGCCAGCAGCTTATATGTCGGGAGCTCCTACAATGAGCAGTTCTTC. Translating it yields CASSLYVGSSYNEQFF.

V gene TRBV9 combines with J gene TRBJ2-7, with D possibly TRBD2 on 5 matching bases. Trimming pared 0 bases from V and 5 bases from J, leaving 18 bases between. This CDR3 has 16 amino acids. In germline, CDR1 is SGDLS, CDR2 YYNGEE. The CDR3 spells CASSVDSVRYGNEQYF. The CDR3 nucleotides are TGTGCCAGCAGCGTAGATAGCGTAAGATACGGTAACGAGCAGTACTTC.

The gene calls are TRBV7-2 and TRBJ1-5; D is unclear. The CDR3 loop spans 16 amino acids. The ends were cut back, 7 bases at V and 5 bases at J, with 21 bases in the middle. The germline V gene has CDR1 SGHTA and CDR2 FQGNSA. CDR3 protein: CASKLTIGEGYQPQHF. CDR3 in DNA: TGTGCCAGCAAGCTTACGATCGGCGAGGGCTATCAGCCCCAGCATTTT.

The rearrangement uses TRBV28 and TRBJ2-7; D may be TRBD2 (6 bases). V was pared by 8 bases and J by 4 bases, with 12 bases between. Germline V lookup: CDR1 MDHEN, CDR2 SYDVKM. The CDR3 sequence is 12 residues long. The CDR3 region is CASRAGSYEQYF. In DNA form, the CDR3 reads TGTGCCAGCCGGGCGGGATCGTACGAGCAGTACTTC.

The chain has TRBV6-5 and TRBJ2-1; D is possibly TRBD2 (5 bases). The CDR3 is 11 amino acids. V was shortened by 6 bases and J by 10 bases, with 10 bases between the two germline ends. Germline V CDR1 and CDR2: MNHEY, SVGAGI. The CDR3 DNA follows: TGTGCCAGCAGGAGGGCTGCGGAGCAGTTCTTC. Its translation is CASRRAAEQFF.